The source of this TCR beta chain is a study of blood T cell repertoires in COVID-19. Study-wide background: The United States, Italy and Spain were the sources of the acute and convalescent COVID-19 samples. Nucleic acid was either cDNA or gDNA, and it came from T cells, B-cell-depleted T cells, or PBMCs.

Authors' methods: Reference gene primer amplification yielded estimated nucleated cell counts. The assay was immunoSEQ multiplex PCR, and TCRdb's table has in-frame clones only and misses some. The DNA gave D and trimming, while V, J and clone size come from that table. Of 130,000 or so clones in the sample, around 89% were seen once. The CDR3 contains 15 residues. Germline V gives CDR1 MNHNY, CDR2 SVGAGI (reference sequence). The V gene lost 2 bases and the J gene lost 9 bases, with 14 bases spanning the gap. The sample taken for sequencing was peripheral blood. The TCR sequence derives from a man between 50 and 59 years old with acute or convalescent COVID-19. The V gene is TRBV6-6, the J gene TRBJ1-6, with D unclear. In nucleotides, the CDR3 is TGTGCCAGCAGTTACCGGGAGCCCCGGGGTTCACCCCTCCACTTT. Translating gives CASSYREPRGSPLHF.